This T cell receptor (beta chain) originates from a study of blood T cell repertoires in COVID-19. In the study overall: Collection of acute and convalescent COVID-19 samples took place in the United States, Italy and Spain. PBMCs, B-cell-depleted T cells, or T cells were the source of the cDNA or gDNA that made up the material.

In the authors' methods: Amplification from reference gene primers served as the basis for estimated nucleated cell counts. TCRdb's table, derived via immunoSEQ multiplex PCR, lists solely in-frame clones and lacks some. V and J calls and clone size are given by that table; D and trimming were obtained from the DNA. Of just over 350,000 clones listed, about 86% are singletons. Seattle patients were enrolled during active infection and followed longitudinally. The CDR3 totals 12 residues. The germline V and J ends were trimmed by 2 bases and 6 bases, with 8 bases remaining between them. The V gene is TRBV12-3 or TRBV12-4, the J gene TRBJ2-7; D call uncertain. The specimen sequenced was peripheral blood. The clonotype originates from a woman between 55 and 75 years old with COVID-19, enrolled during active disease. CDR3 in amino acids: CASSLIRSEQYF. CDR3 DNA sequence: TGTGCCAGCAGTTTAATCCGCAGCGAGCAGTACTTC.